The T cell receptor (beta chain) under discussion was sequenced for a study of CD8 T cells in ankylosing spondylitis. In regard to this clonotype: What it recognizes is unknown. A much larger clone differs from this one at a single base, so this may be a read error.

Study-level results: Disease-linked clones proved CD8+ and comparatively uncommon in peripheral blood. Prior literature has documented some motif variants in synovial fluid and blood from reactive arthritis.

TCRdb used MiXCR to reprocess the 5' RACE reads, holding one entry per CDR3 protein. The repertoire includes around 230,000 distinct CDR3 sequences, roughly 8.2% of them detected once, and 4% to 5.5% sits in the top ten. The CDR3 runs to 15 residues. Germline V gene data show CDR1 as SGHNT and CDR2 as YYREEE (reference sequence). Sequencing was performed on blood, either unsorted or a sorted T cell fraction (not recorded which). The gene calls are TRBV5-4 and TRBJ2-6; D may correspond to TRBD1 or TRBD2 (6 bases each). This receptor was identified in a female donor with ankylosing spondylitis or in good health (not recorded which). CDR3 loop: CSSSLEGAGANVLTF. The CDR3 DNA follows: TGTTCCAGCAGCTTGGAGGGGGCTGGGGCCAACGTCCTGACTTTC.